A single sample gave rise to the 27 T cell receptor beta chains below, sequenced in a study of response to subunit inactivated influenza vaccine. TCRdb recomputed calls from the RT-PCR reads with MiXCR, one row per CDR3 protein. The sample shows about 170,000 distinct CDR3 sequences, about an eighth of them seen only once. The same sample was also studied in work on T cells expressing NK-cell markers. This second report adds: TCR beta cDNA was generated via 5'RACE template switching incorporating UMIs.

The sample consisted of CD8+ T cells sorted from PBMCs, taken approximately 13 days after vaccination. The receptors were gathered from a man in his fifties who received an inactivated influenza vaccine.

This clonotype was observed a few times. The genes are TRBV2 and TRBJ1-1; D is possibly TRBD1 (5 bases). Germline V gene lookup returns CDR1 SNHLY and CDR2 FYNNEI. The CDR3 sequence is 16 residues long. Trimming stripped 6 bases from V and 5 bases from J, with 22 bases between. CDR3 loop: CASSQRGVSRVTEAFF. The CDR3 nucleotides are TGTGCCAGCAGCCAAAGGGGAGTTTCACGTGTGACTGAAGCTTTCTTT.

This clonotype was observed a handful of times. J is TRBJ2-7 and V is TRBV3-1; 8 bases fit TRBD1. Germline assignment: CDR1 LGHDT and CDR2 YNNKEL (reference sequence). The CDR3 totals 15 residues. Trimming removed 3 bases from V and 2 bases from J; junction bases left unmatched: 6. The CDR3 sequence: CASSQGWTGTYEQYF. The DNA of the CDR3 is TGTGCCAGCAGCCAGGGCTGGACAGGGACCTACGAGCAGTACTTC.

This clonotype came up a few times. The V and J genes are TRBV20-1 and TRBJ2-7; 13 nucleotides agree with TRBD2. V shed 5 bases, J shed 2 bases, and the junction held 6 bases outside the gene matches. This CDR3 has 15 amino acids. CDR1 is DFQATT, CDR2 SNEGSKA, per germline (reference sequence). CDR3 loop: CSALGLAGAAYEQYF. The CDR3 bases are TGCAGTGCTCTCGGACTAGCGGGGGCCGCCTACGAGCAGTACTTC.

A few counts support this clonotype. The V gene is TRBV7-9, the J gene TRBJ2-5, with D possibly called TRBD1 or TRBD2 (5 bases each). The CDR3 consists of 13 residues. Germline-derived CDR1 and CDR2 are SEHNR and FQNEAQ (reference sequence). V was trimmed by 5 bases and J by 3 bases, leaving 10 bases between them. CDR3 residues: CASSRDGEETQYF. CDR3 coding DNA: TGTGCCAGCAGCCGGGACGGAGAAGAGACCCAGTACTTC.

This chain links TRBV9 with TRBJ2-2; the D gene is possibly TRBD1 (6 bases). Germline lookup yields CDR1 SGDLS and CDR2 YYNGEE. V gave up 3 bases and J gave up 3 bases, with 18 bases separating them. The CDR3 extends over 17 amino acids. CDR3 in amino acids: CASSEAGATFYTGELFF. The CDR3 DNA follows: TGTGCCAGCAGCGAGGCAGGGGCCACATTCTACACCGGGGAGCTGTTTTTT.

CDR3 in DNA: TGCGCCAGCAGCTTGTCGACAGCCGGGCTCCCGGATGGCTACACCTTC. It translates to CASSLSTAGLPDGYTF. The chain employs TRBV5-1 and TRBJ1-2; D may be TRBD1 (5 bases). The ends were cut back, 1 base at V and 6 bases at J, with 19 bases in the middle. Looked up from germline, CDR1 is SGHRS and CDR2 is YFSETQ. The CDR3 consists of 16 residues.

This clonotype came up a few times. CDR3 amino acids: CASIAGGYTGELFF. CDR3 DNA: TGTGCCAGTATCGCGGGGGGATACACCGGGGAGCTGTTTTTT. The genes are TRBV2 and TRBJ2-2; 8 bases line up with TRBD2. The CDR3 spans 14 residues. CDR1 and CDR2 (germline): SNHLY, FYNNEI. V shed 9 bases and J 3 bases; nucleotides not matched to a gene: 6.

The chain has TRBV27 and TRBJ2-7, with TRBD1 matching over 9 bases. This CDR3 contains 16 residues. Trimming cost V 4 bases and J 5 bases; bases outside gene matches: 12. Germline V lookup: CDR1 MNHEY, CDR2 SMNVEV (reference sequence). As DNA, the CDR3 is TGTGCCAGCAGTTCCGTCCCCACAGGGGGCCGGGACGAGCAGTACTTC. Amino acid sequence: CASSSVPTGGRDEQYF.

This clonotype was detected many times. CDR3 sequence: CSVEVGGFTYEQYF. DNA of the CDR3: TGCAGCGTTGAAGTAGGAGGCTTCACCTACGAGCAGTACTTC. The chain joins TRBV29-1 to TRBJ2-7; D is possibly TRBD2 (5 bases). This CDR3 region has 14 residues. V lost 1 base and J lost 2, with 12 bases in between. Per germline, CDR1 SQVTM and CDR2 ANQGSEA.

The chain has TRBV10-3 and TRBJ2-3; 10 bases match TRBD2. Germline trimming cut 7 bases from V and 0 bases from J; bases unmatched to any gene: 7. Germline-derived CDR1 and CDR2 are ENHRY and SYGVKD. CDR3 length equals 16 residues. CDR3 sequence reads: CAITPTSGDSTDTQYF. The CDR3 DNA reads as TGTGCCATCACTCCAACTAGCGGGGATAGCACAGATACGCAGTATTTT.

V and J are TRBV18 and TRBJ2-7; possible D gene TRBD2, 5 bases. Between the trimmed V and J ends, which lost 3 bases and 3 bases, there was a span of 12 bases. This CDR3 region has 14 residues. CDR1 is KGHSH, CDR2 LQKENI, per germline. In DNA form, the CDR3 reads TGTGCCAGCTCACCTTACGGGGTGCGCTACGAGCAGTACTTC. Its translation is CASSPYGVRYEQYF. The whole variable domain, filled in from reference TRBV18 and TRBJ2-7, reads NAGVMQNPRHLVRRRGQEARLRCSPMKGHSHVYWYRQLPEEGLKFMVYLQKENIIDESGMPKERFSAEFPKEGPSILRIQQVVRGDSAAYFCASSPYGVRYEQYFGPGTRLTVT.

The chain is built from TRBV9 and TRBJ2-1; D tentatively reads TRBD1 or TRBD2 (6 bases each). The germline CDR1 and CDR2 sequences are SGDLS and YYNGEE. Between the trimmed V and J ends, which lost 3 bases and 6 bases, there was a span of 16 bases. The CDR3 runs to 15 residues. The CDR3 DNA sequence: TGTGCCAGCAGCGCCGGGGGCGTTAAGGGCAATGAGCAGTTCTTC. Translating it yields CASSAGGVKGNEQFF.

Only a few counts were recorded for this clonotype. The V call is TRBV13, the J call TRBJ2-7; tentatively, D is TRBD1 (6 bases). The CDR3 runs to 13 residues. CDR1 and CDR2 (germline): PRHDT, FYEKMQ (reference sequence). V was cut by 5 bases and J by 7 bases, with 15 bases left in between. CDR3 sequence reads: CASSAGRGKEQYF. CDR3 bases: TGTGCCAGCAGCGCCGGCAGGGGCAAGGAGCAGTACTTC.

The chain uses TRBV30 and TRBJ2-7; maybe TRBD1 (7 bases). In germline, CDR1 is GTSNPN, CDR2 SVGIG (reference sequence). V lost 7 bases, J lost 1 base, and 17 bases lay in between. CDR3 size: 14 residues. In DNA, the CDR3 is TGTGCCTCTAAGGGAGGCAGGGGGTCCTACGAGCAGTACTTC. Translating it yields CASKGGRGSYEQYF.

In this sample, this clonotype turned up a few times. This chain connects TRBV6-1 to TRBJ2-2; a weak D match, TRBD1 (6 bases). The germline V gene has CDR1 MNHNS and CDR2 SASEGT. Between the trimmed V and J ends, which lost 9 bases and 3 bases, there was a span of 17 bases. The length of the CDR3 is 15 residues. CDR3 loop: CASSQGSFDTGELFF. CDR3 DNA sequence: TGTGCCAGTTCGCAGGGGTCCTTCGACACCGGGGAGCTGTTTTTT.

By its share, this clonotype is medium-sized (0.01 to 0.1%). The J gene is TRBJ2-1, the V gene TRBV7-9; D uncertain. The V gene lost 3 bases and the J gene lost 4 bases, with 4 bases spanning the gap. This CDR3 contains 12 residues. Germline CDR1 SEHNR, CDR2 FQNEAQ (reference sequence). The DNA of the CDR3 is TGTGCCAGCAGCTTGGGGTACAATGAGCAGTTCTTC. It encodes CASSLGYNEQFF.

This clonotype was counted between two and nine times. The chain uses TRBV11-2 and TRBJ2-7; D unclear. The CDR3 has 12 amino acids. Germline V gene data show CDR1 as SGHAT and CDR2 as FQNNGV. V lost 1 base and J lost 9, with 10 bases in between. DNA for the CDR3: TGTGCCAGCAGCTTAGTTTCTCCGGGGCAGTACTTC. As protein: CASSLVSPGQYF. The variable domain in full, with the rest retrieved from reference TRBV11-2 and TRBJ2-7, is EAGVAQSPRYKIIEKRQSVAFWCNPISGHATLYWYQQILGQGPKLLIQFQNNGVVDDSQLPKDRFSAERLKGVDSTLKIQPAKLEDSAVYLCASSLVSPGQYFGPGTRLTVT.

This clonotype occurred many times. CDR3 amino acids: CASSLTPGGSDYGYTF. CDR3 bases: TGTGCCAGCAGCTTGACCCCTGGGGGGAGCGACTATGGCTACACCTTC. V usage is TRBV11-2 and J usage is TRBJ1-2, with D possibly being TRBD1 (5 bases). The CDR3 is 16 residues long. Germline loops: CDR1 SGHAT, CDR2 FQNNGV. The ends were cut back, 3 bases at V and 3 bases at J, with 17 bases in the middle.

This clonotype showed up many times. This chain connects TRBV20-1 to TRBJ2-7, with D tentatively TRBD2 (5 bases). With 1 base removed from V and 0 bases from J, the gap between germline ends came to 7 bases. The CDR3 is 13 amino acids. CDR1 and CDR2 from the germline V gene are DFQATT and SNEGSKA (reference sequence). The CDR3 spells CSARGESSYEQYF. CDR3 DNA: TGCAGTGCTAGAGGGGAGTCCTCCTACGAGCAGTACTTC.

This clonotype has just a few counts. This chain uses TRBV13 with TRBJ2-2; TRBD1 matches 8 bases. Germline assignment: CDR1 PRHDT and CDR2 FYEKMQ (reference sequence). Trimming removed 3 bases from V and 4 bases from J; junction bases left unmatched: 4. The CDR3 extends over 15 amino acids. This chain's CDR3 is CASSLDRAVTGELFF. The CDR3 DNA reads as TGTGCCAGCAGCTTGGACAGGGCGGTCACCGGGGAGCTGTTTTTT.

The rearrangement joins TRBV5-6 to TRBJ2-7; TRBD1 is a possible D gene (6 bases). CDR1 and CDR2 from the germline V gene are SGHDT and YYEEEE. Trimming pared 4 bases from V and 2 bases from J, leaving 13 bases between. This CDR3 region has 14 residues. CDR3 amino acids: CASSKSGQPYEQYF. The CDR3 nucleotides are TGTGCCAGCAGCAAGTCTGGACAGCCCTACGAGCAGTACTTC. Full variable domain (outside the CDR3, taken from reference TRBV5-6 and TRBJ2-7): DAGVTQSPTHLIKTRGQQVTLRCSPKSGHDTVSWYQQALGQGPQFIFQYYEEEERQRGNFPDRFSGHQFPNYSSELNVNALLLGDSALYLCASSKSGQPYEQYFGPGTRLTVT.

V gene TRBV20-1 combines with J gene TRBJ2-3; TRBD2 is a possible D gene (5 bases). The CDR3 has 16 residues. V lost 6 bases, J lost 2 bases, and 21 bases lay in between. CDR1 is DFQATT, CDR2 SNEGSKA, per germline (reference sequence). CDR3 sequence reads: CSALAGTAPSTDTQYF. The CDR3 nucleotides read TGCAGTGCCCTAGCTGGTACAGCGCCCTCCACAGATACGCAGTATTTT.

This clonotype showed up just a few times. The chain employs TRBV20-1 and TRBJ1-1; unclear D gene. There are 13 residues in the CDR3. Between the trimmed V and J ends, which lost 2 bases and 0 bases, there was a span of 7 bases. Germline assignment: CDR1 DFQATT and CDR2 SNEGSKA (reference sequence). The CDR3: CSARSTVNTEAFF. The CDR3 nucleotides are TGCAGTGCTAGATCTACAGTGAACACTGAAGCTTTCTTT.

The chain recombines TRBV4-3 with TRBJ1-2, with TRBD1 identical over 7 bases. The CDR3 runs 14 residues. In germline, CDR1 is LGHNA, CDR2 YSLEER. V was pared by 3 bases and J by 3 bases, with 4 bases of the junction left unmatched. CDR3 sequence (DNA): TGCGCCAGCAGCCACTCGCAGGGGGACTATGGCTACACCTTC. This encodes CASSHSQGDYGYTF.

The chain carries TRBV15 and TRBJ2-1, with D perhaps matching TRBD2 (6 bases). V shed 4 bases and J shed 9 bases, with 13 bases lying between them. Germline V CDR1 and CDR2: LNHNV, YYDKDF (reference sequence). The CDR3 consists of 13 residues. For the CDR3, the DNA is TGTGCCACCAGCAAGACTAGTCCTCTTGAGCAGTTCTTC. Protein product: CATSKTSPLEQFF.

This clonotype occurred a few times. The chain recombines TRBV28 with TRBJ2-7; the match to TRBD2 covers 9 bases. Germline CDR1 MDHEN, CDR2 SYDVKM. V lost 6 bases, J lost 2 bases, and 5 bases stayed unmatched. This CDR3 region has 14 residues. CDR3 bases: TGTGCCAGCAGGCCCCTAGCGGGAACCTACGAGCAGTACTTC. It encodes CASRPLAGTYEQYF.

Only a few counts were recorded for this clonotype. This chain connects TRBV21-1 to TRBJ2-3. TRBV21-1 corresponds to a pseudogene. The CDR3 spans 16 residues. The CDR3 spells CASSKETGFCTDTQYF. DNA of the CDR3: TGTGCCAGCAGCAAAGAGACGGGGTTTTGCACAGATACGCAGTATTTT.